Below, 12 T cell receptor beta chains from the same sample are listed, as sequenced in a study of blood T cell repertoires in COVID-19 (dated by TCRdb to about 2020). Library construction relied on the immunoSEQ multiplex PCR assay. TCRdb's version of the immuneACCESS table is confined to in-frame rearrangements and falls short of the full clone set. An unresolved V gene accounts for under half of the shortfall where checked; the remainder is of unknown origin. In this sample the table shows about 220,000 clones, 87% of which occur a single time. The ten largest clonotypes hold 2.5% to 3% of the sample. The sequencing sample was made of PBMCs or T cells enriched from blood (not recorded which). The receptors stem from a woman aged 25-40 years with acute COVID-19.

This chain connects TRBV5-4 to TRBJ2-7; TRBD1 aligns across 7 bases. With V trimmed by 6 bases and J by 2 bases, 11 bases remained unmatched. This CDR3 spans 15 amino acids. Germline lookup yields CDR1 SGHNT and CDR2 YYREEE (reference sequence). Written as DNA, the CDR3 is TGTGCCAGCACCTTACGGGACAGCAAAACCTACGAGCAGTACTTC. Translated: CASTLRDSKTYEQYF.

The chain couples TRBV19 to TRBJ2-3; 9 nucleotides line up with TRBD2. J lost 6 bases, V lost 11 bases, and 12 bases had no gene match. The CDR3 totals 14 residues. Germline V gene lookup returns CDR1 LNHDA and CDR2 SQIVND (reference sequence). As DNA, the CDR3 is TGTGCCGGGTCTAGCGGGACCACCCCGGATACGCAGTATTTT. As protein: CAGSSGTTPDTQYF. The whole variable domain, remainder taken from reference TRBV19 and TRBJ2-3, is DGGITQSPKYLFRKEGQNVTLSCEQNLNHDAMYWYRQDPGQGLRLIYYSQIVNDFQKGDIAEGYSVSREKKESFPLTVTSAQKNPTAFYLCAGSSGTTPDTQYFGPGTRLTVL.

The chain combines TRBV14 with TRBJ1-2; D is undetermined. This CDR3 comprises 12 residues. Per the germline V gene, CDR1 is SGHDN and CDR2 is FVKESK. Trimming cost V 0 bases and J 6 bases, with 5 bases left between them. CDR3 sequence reads: CASSQDRHGYTF. CDR3 bases: TGTGCCAGCAGCCAAGACAGGCATGGCTACACCTTC.

In this sample, this clone turned up a few times. The CDR3 DNA reads as TGTGCCAGCAGCTTAGCGTTCGGACTAGCGGGGGGGAGCACAGATACGCAGTATTTT. This encodes CASSLAFGLAGGSTDTQYF. V and J are TRBV7-2 and TRBJ2-3; 15 positions match TRBD2. V lost 0 bases, J lost 0 bases, and 4 bases stayed unmatched. Germline loops: CDR1 SGHTA, CDR2 FQGNSA. The CDR3 is made up of 19 amino acids. Full variable domain (missing parts from reference TRBV7-2 and TRBJ2-3): GAGVSQSPSNKVTEKGKDVELRCDPISGHTALYWYRQSLGQGLEFLIYFQGNSAPDKSGLPSDRFSAERTGGSVSTLTIQRTQQEDSAVYLCASSLAFGLAGGSTDTQYFGPGTRLTVL.

The CDR3 nucleotides are TGTGCCAGTAGGTGCGGGGACAGCCTCTATGGCTACACCTTC. It is translated as CASRCGDSLYGYTF. The V and J genes are TRBV19 and TRBJ1-2; 7 bases are a match to TRBD1. The CDR3 has 14 amino acids. V was pared by 6 bases and J by 4 bases, with 8 bases of the junction left unmatched. Germline V gene data show CDR1 as LNHDA and CDR2 as SQIVND (reference sequence).

The genes are TRBV29-1 and TRBJ1-4; D gene ambiguous. Trimming shortened V by 2 bases and J by 4 bases, and 5 bases separated the two germline ends. Germline CDR1 is SQVTM and CDR2 is ANQGSEA. This CDR3 is built from 12 residues. CDR3: CSVEQRNEKLFF. The CDR3 region has the DNA TGCAGCGTTGAACAGCGTAATGAAAAACTGTTTTTT.

This clone occurred a few times. V is TRBV7-8 and J is TRBJ1-1; TRBD1 might be the D (5 bases). This CDR3 contains 13 residues. Trimming removed 3 bases at V and 3 bases at J, with 8 bases between. The germline V gene encodes CDR1 SGHVS and CDR2 FQNEAQ. The CDR3 region has the DNA TGTGCCAGCAGCTTCTCAGGGCACACTGAAGCTTTCTTT. Protein product: CASSFSGHTEAFF.

This clone was observed a single time. This chain joins TRBV5-4 and TRBJ2-5; 8 positions match TRBD1. CDR1 is SGHNT and CDR2 is YYREEE in the germline V gene (reference sequence). After removal of 4 bases from V and 5 bases from J, the junction contained 7 bases not matched to a gene. The CDR3 has 14 residues. The CDR3 DNA reads as TGTGCCAGCAGCCTTTACAGGGGGAGGGAGACCCAGTACTTC. Translated: CASSLYRGRETQYF.

The chain recombines TRBV3-1 (or the pseudogene TRBV3-2) with TRBJ2-3, with no clear D. Trimming took off 0 bases at V and 6 bases at J, with 4 bases between the two ends. Germline assignment: CDR1 LGHDT and CDR2 YNNKEL (reference sequence). The CDR3 has 12 amino acids. As DNA, the CDR3 is TGTGCCAGCAGCCAAGATATGGATACGCAGTATTTT. Its protein is CASSQDMDTQYF.

This chain uses TRBV7-8 with TRBJ1-5; 8 bases fit TRBD1. Unmatched junction bases numbered 5, after V lost 4 bases and J lost 0 bases. The CDR3 has 16 amino acids. Germline lookup yields CDR1 SGHVS and CDR2 FQNEAQ. CDR3 DNA: TGTGCCAGCAGCTCCGGGACAGGATTTAGCAATCAGCCCCAGCATTTT. Residues: CASSSGTGFSNQPQHF. Filled out from reference TRBV7-8 and TRBJ1-5, the complete variable domain reads GAGVSQSPRYKVAKRGQDVALRCDPISGHVSLFWYQQALGQGPEFLTYFQNEAQLDKSGLPSDRFFAERPEGSVSTLKIQRTQQEDSAVYLCASSSGTGFSNQPQHFGDGTRLSIL.

This sequence joins TRBV28 and TRBJ2-7; the match to TRBD1 covers 12 bases. The germline CDR1 and CDR2 sequences are MDHEN and SYDVKM. V shed 4 bases and J 6 bases; nucleotides not matched to a gene: 7. This CDR3 is 15 amino acids long. The CDR3 DNA sequence: TGTGCCAGCAGTTCCCCGGGGACAGGGGGCTCCGAGCAGTACTTC. It yields the protein CASSSPGTGGSEQYF.

This rearrangement joins TRBV5-1 to TRBJ1-3; D is undetermined. This CDR3 is 13 amino acids long. The V gene lost 7 bases and the J gene lost 2 bases, with 10 bases spanning the gap. In germline, CDR1 is SGHRS, CDR2 YFSETQ. In DNA, the CDR3 is TGCGCCAGCTCGGAAACAGCTGGAAACACCATATATTTT. Protein sequence: CASSETAGNTIYF.